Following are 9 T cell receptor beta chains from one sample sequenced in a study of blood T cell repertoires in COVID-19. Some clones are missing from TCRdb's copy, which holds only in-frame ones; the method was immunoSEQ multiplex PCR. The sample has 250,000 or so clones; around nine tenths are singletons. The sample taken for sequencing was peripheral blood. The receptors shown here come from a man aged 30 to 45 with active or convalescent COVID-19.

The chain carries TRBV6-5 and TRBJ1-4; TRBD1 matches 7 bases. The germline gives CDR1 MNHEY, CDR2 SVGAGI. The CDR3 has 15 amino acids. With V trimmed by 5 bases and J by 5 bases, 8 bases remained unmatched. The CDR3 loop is CASSNYRGLNEKLFF. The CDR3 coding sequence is TGTGCCAGCAGTAACTACAGGGGATTAAATGAAAAACTGTTTTTT.

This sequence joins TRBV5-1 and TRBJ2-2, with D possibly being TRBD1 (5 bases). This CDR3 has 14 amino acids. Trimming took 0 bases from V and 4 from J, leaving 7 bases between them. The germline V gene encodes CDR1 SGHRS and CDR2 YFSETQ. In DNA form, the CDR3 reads TGCGCCAGCAGCTTGGTTGGGGCCACCGGGGAGCTGTTTTTT. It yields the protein CASSLVGATGELFF. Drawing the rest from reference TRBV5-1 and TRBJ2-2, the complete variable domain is KAGVTQTPRYLIKTRGQQVTLSCSPISGHRSVSWYQQTPGQGLQFLFEYFSETQRNKGNFPGRFSGRQFSNSRSEMNVSTLELGDSALYLCASSLVGATGELFFGEGSRLTVL.

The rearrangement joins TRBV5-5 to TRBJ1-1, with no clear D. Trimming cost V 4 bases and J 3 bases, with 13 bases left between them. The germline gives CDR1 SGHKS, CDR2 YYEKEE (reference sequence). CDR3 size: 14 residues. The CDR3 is CASSKDMAYTEAFF. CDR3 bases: TGTGCCAGCAGCAAAGACATGGCATACACTGAAGCTTTCTTT.

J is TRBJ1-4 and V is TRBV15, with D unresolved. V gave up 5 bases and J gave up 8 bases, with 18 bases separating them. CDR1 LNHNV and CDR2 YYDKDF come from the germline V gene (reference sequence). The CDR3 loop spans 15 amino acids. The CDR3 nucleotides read TGTGCCACCAGCCCACGAGGAGGTTTGGCAGAAAAACTGTTTTTT. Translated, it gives CATSPRGGLAEKLFF.

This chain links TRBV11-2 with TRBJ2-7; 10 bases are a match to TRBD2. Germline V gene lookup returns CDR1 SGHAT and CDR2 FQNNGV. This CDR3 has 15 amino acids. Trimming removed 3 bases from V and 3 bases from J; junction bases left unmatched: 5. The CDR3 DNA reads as TGTGCCAGCAGCTTGGGATCTAGCGGGGGCTACGAGCAGTACTTC. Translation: CASSLGSSGGYEQYF.

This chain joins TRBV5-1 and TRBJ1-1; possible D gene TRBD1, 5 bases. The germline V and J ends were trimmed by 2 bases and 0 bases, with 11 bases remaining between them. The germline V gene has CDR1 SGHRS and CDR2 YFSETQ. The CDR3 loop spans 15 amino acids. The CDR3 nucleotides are TGCGCCAGCAGCTTTGAGACAGATATGAACACTGAAGCTTTCTTT. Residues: CASSFETDMNTEAFF.

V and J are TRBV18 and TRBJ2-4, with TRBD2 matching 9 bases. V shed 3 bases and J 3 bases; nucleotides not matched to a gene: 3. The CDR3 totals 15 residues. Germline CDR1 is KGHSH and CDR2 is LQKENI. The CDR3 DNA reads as TGTGCCAGCTCACCTCCTAGCGGGGACAAAAACATTCAGTACTTC. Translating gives CASSPPSGDKNIQYF.

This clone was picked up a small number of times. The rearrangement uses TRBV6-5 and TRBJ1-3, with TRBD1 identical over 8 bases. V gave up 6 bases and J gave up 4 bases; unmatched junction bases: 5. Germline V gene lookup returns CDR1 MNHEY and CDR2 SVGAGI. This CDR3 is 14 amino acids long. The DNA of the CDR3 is TGTGCCAGCAGGAGGACAGGGCGAGGAAACACCATATATTTT. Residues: CASRRTGRGNTIYF.

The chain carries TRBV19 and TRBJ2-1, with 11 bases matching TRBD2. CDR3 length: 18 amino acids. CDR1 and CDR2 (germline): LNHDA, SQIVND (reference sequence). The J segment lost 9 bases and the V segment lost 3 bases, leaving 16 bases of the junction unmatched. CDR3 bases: TGTGCCAGTAGTATTTTTTCTACGGGACTAGCGGACGGGAGTGAGCAGTTCTTC. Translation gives CASSIFSTGLADGSEQFF.